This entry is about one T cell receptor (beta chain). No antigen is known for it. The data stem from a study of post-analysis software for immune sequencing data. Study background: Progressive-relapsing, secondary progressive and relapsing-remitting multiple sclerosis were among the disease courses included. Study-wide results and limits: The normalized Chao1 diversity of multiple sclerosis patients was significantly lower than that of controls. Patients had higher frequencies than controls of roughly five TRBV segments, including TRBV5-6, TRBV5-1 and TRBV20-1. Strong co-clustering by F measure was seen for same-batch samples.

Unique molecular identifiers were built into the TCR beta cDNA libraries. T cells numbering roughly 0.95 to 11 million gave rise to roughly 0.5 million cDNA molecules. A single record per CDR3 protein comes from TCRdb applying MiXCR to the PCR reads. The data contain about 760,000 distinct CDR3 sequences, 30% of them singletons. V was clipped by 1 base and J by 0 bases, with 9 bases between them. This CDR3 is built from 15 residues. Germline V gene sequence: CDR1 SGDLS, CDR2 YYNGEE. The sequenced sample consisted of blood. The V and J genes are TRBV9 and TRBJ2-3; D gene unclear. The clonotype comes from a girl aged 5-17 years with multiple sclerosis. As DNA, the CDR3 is TGTGCCAGCAGCGTATGGGGTGCTAGCACAGATACGCAGTATTTT. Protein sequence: CASSVWGASTDTQYF.